A selection of T cell receptor beta chains follows, all from one sample in a study of blood T cell repertoires in COVID-19. Sequenced by immunoSEQ multiplex PCR; TCRdb stores in-frame clones only, minus some. The sample includes about 370,000 clones, approximately 92% of them seen just once. Sequenced material: PBMCs or T cells enriched from blood (not recorded which). All receptors come from a man younger than 35 who had recovered from COVID-19. The conserved cysteine and the conserved F or W are not part of the CDR3 here.

>TRBJ2-1|TRBV27
ASSLSGGNEQF
>TRBJ1-3|TRBV5-5
ASIHSGGEGNTIY
>TRBJ2-7|TRBV6-2/TRBV6-3
ASSYFGAGGGEQY
>TRBJ1-3|TRBV7-9
ASSLSRAGNTIY
>TRBJ1-5|TRBV7-2
ASSLGPSNQPQH
>TRBJ2-7|TRBV12-5
ASGPGLAGVEQY
>TRBJ2-2|TRBV10-3
AISQGPFLRGPGELF
>TRBJ2-6|TRBV4-1
ASSQAPSGEGSGANVLT
>TRBJ2-5|TRBV18
ASSPPTSPSGTQY
>TRBJ2-1|TRBV5-6
ASSFRTGGDEQF
>TRBJ2-1|TRBV5-1
ASSLSGVLNNEQF
>TRBJ1-5|TRBV4-2
ASSQRTGNNQPQH
>TRBJ2-7|TRBV28
ASILGGALSYEQY
>TRBJ2-2|TRBV5-1
ASGVGADTGELF
>TRBJ2-1|TRBV7-2
ASSSPWDRALSSYNEQF
>TRBJ2-3|TRBV3-1/TRBV3-2
ASSQGRGAADTQY